These 15 T cell receptor beta chains originate from one sample sequenced in a study of T cell responses to AZD1222 COVID-19 vaccine. Clones were read by immunoSEQ multiplex PCR, and TCRdb kept only the in-frame ones, dropping some. The top ten hold 3% to 4% of the sample, which has 110,000 to 150,000 clones, approximately 90% seen once. The sample in question was peripheral blood, obtained 28 days after the second AZD1222 dose. The source of these receptors is an adult who received the AZD1222 COVID-19 vaccine.

The chain recombines TRBV6-5 with TRBJ1-2; 8 nucleotides match TRBD1. Germline assignment: CDR1 MNHEY and CDR2 SVGAGI. J gave up 8 bases and V 2 bases, and 10 bases lay outside the gene matches. The CDR3 consists of 15 residues. This CDR3 reads CASSYTRGTGQGYTF. As DNA, the CDR3 is TGTGCCAGCAGTTACACACGGGGGACAGGCCAAGGCTACACCTTC.

The J gene is TRBJ2-1, the V gene TRBV20-1; D gene uncertain. The CDR3 is 8 residues long. V lost 7 bases, J lost 15 bases, and 10 bases lay in between. Germline CDR1 and CDR2: DFQATT and SNEGSKA (reference sequence). The CDR3: CSGGFRFF. CDR3 coding DNA: TGCAGTGGTGGGTTTCGGTTCTTC.

The rearrangement links TRBV29-1 to TRBJ2-1; maybe TRBD2 (6 bases). CDR1 SQVTM and CDR2 ANQGSEA come from the germline V gene. Deletions cut 5 bases from V and 9 bases from J, with 26 bases between. The CDR3 contains 16 residues. The CDR3 loop is CSVTLLVAAGLGEQFF. The DNA of the CDR3 is TGCAGCGTTACCCTCCTAGTAGCTGCGGGGCTGGGTGAGCAGTTCTTC.

The rearrangement uses TRBV6-5 and TRBJ2-1, with 10 bases aligning to TRBD2. The V gene's germline CDR1 is MNHEY and CDR2 SVGAGI. The trim removed 8 bases at V and 3 bases at J, leaving 1 base unmatched. The CDR3 runs to 13 residues. The CDR3 reads CASGTSVYNEQFF. The CDR3, as DNA: TGTGCCAGCGGGACTAGCGTCTACAATGAGCAGTTCTTC.

This chain joins TRBV13 and TRBJ2-3, with no clear D. V lost 1 base and J lost 2, with 7 bases in between. Germline V gives CDR1 PRHDT, CDR2 FYEKMQ (reference sequence). The CDR3 is 14 residues long. The CDR3 bases are TGTGCCAGCAGCTTAGCCGGAAACACAGATACGCAGTATTTT. Translated: CASSLAGNTDTQYF. The entire variable domain, with the rest obtained from reference TRBV13 and TRBJ2-3, is as follows: AAGVIQSPRHLIKEKRETATLKCYPIPRHDTVYWYQQGPGQDPQFLISFYEKMQSDKGSIPDRFSAQQFSDYHSELNMSSLELGDSALYFCASSLAGNTDTQYFGPGTRLTVL.

This sequence joins TRBV3-1 (or the pseudogene TRBV3-2) and TRBJ1-3, with a weak D call TRBD1 (5 bases). The CDR3 spans 14 residues. V dropped 4 bases and J dropped 4 bases, with 11 bases sitting between them. Germline-derived CDR1 and CDR2 are LGHDT and YNNKEL (reference sequence). CDR3 protein: CASSLPGDGNTIYF. The CDR3 bases are TGTGCCAGCAGCCTTCCGGGGGACGGAAACACCATATATTTT.

The chain recombines TRBV4-1 with TRBJ1-6, with unresolved D. Deletions cut 0 bases from V and 14 bases from J, with 11 bases between. Germline CDR1 reads MGHRA; CDR2 reads YSYEKL. This CDR3 has 13 residues. The CDR3 protein is CASSQEPYTTLHF. CDR3 DNA sequence: TGCGCCAGCAGCCAAGAACCGTACACCACCCTCCACTTT.

The chain couples TRBV19 to TRBJ2-7; 8 bases map to TRBD1. V gave up 0 bases and J gave up 0 bases; unmatched junction bases: 4. Germline CDR1 and CDR2: LNHDA and SQIVND (reference sequence). The CDR3 is made up of 16 amino acids. The chain's CDR3 is CASSIDTGTGSYEQYF. The CDR3 DNA is TGTGCCAGTAGTATAGATACCGGGACAGGCTCCTACGAGCAGTACTTC.

This CDR3 reads CAISEVGTGRGQPQHF. The CDR3 region has the DNA TGTGCCATCAGTGAAGTCGGGACCGGGCGCGGTCAGCCCCAGCATTTT. V is TRBV10-3 and J is TRBJ1-5, with D perhaps matching TRBD1 (5 bases). V was pared by 3 bases and J by 6 bases, with 18 bases between. This CDR3 has 16 residues. Germline CDR1 and CDR2: ENHRY and SYGVKD.

V gene TRBV5-6 combines with J gene TRBJ2-1; 8 bases map to TRBD1. This CDR3 has 16 residues. Trimming removed 2 bases from V and 7 bases from J; junction bases left unmatched: 11. Germline V gives CDR1 SGHDT, CDR2 YYEEEE. The CDR3 here is CASSFRVRGPRNEQFF. In DNA, the CDR3 is TGTGCCAGCAGCTTCAGGGTCAGGGGGCCTCGTAATGAGCAGTTCTTC.

The V and J genes are TRBV5-4 and TRBJ2-2; unclear D gene. The germline gives CDR1 SGHNT, CDR2 YYREEE (reference sequence). The CDR3 length is 12 residues. With 4 bases removed from V and 3 bases from J, the gap between germline ends came to 4 bases. The CDR3 DNA is TGTGCCAGCAGCCAATACACCGGGGAGCTGTTTTTT. It yields the protein CASSQYTGELFF.

This clone was detected only once. The V and J genes are TRBV10-3 and TRBJ2-3, with D tentatively TRBD1 or TRBD2 (5 bases each). Trimming shortened V by 6 bases and J by 4 bases, and 20 bases separated the two germline ends. This CDR3 contains 16 residues. The germline CDR1 and CDR2 sequences are ENHRY and SYGVKD. The CDR3 reads CAISPGTSLIADTQYF. The CDR3 nucleotides read TGTGCCATCAGCCCCGGGACCTCCCTAATCGCAGATACGCAGTATTTT.

This clone appeared once. The chain is built from TRBV2 and TRBJ1-5; D gene ambiguous. V shed 8 bases and J shed 4 bases, with 12 bases lying between them. This CDR3 region has 13 residues. CDR1 SNHLY and CDR2 FYNNEI come from the germline V gene. In DNA form, the CDR3 reads TGTGCCAGCTCTGGGCTGGGGAATCAGCCCCAGCATTTT. Encoded protein: CASSGLGNQPQHF. Full variable domain (outside the CDR3, taken from reference TRBV2 and TRBJ1-5): EPEVTQTPSHQVTQMGQEVILRCVPISNHLYFYWYRQILGQKVEFLVSFYNNEISEKSEIFDDQFSVERPDGSNFTLKIRSTKLEDSAMYFCASSGLGNQPQHFGDGTRLSIL.

J is TRBJ2-1 and V is TRBV2; 8 nucleotides line up with TRBD1. Germline V gene lookup returns CDR1 SNHLY and CDR2 FYNNEI. This CDR3 is 17 amino acids long. The ends lost 2 bases at V and 5 bases at J; junction bases unmatched: 11. The chain's CDR3 is CASSESPPDRADNEQFF. The CDR3 DNA sequence: TGTGCCAGCAGTGAATCCCCCCCGGACAGGGCCGACAATGAGCAGTTCTTC.

The V and J genes are TRBV6-5 and TRBJ2-3; TRBD2 aligns across 7 bases. V dropped 6 bases and J dropped 0; count of bases not matched to a gene: 6. Germline CDR1 MNHEY, CDR2 SVGAGI. This CDR3 contains 15 residues. This CDR3 reads CASSQQGGSTDTQYF. CDR3 in DNA: TGTGCCAGCAGCCAGCAGGGAGGGAGCACAGATACGCAGTATTTT.